Presented here are 18 T cell receptor beta chains from one specimen sequenced in a study of T cell repertoires in aging, cancer and after chemotherapy. Amplification of TCR beta used genomic DNA extracted from peripheral blood. Multiplex touch-down PCR with TRB-A/B primers amplified rearranged V-D-J TRB sequences. TCRdb fed the multiplex PCR reads into MiXCR, producing one record per CDR3 protein. Counted here are about 4,700 distinct CDR3 sequences, under 45% occurring once; the ten biggest clones make up 3.5% to 4%. Sequenced sample: blood. The receptor source for this set is a human donor with a blood cancer.

This clonotype was recorded once. This chain links TRBV12-3 or TRBV12-4 with TRBJ2-7; 7 bases line up with TRBD2. The ends lost 7 bases at V and 4 bases at J; junction bases unmatched: 13. The CDR3 loop spans 15 amino acids. CDR3 loop: CASTQRASGLYEQYF. CDR3 sequence (DNA): TGTGCCAGCACCCAGCGGGCTAGCGGACTTTACGAGCAGTACTTC.

The chain carries TRBV6-5 and TRBJ2-7; TRBD2 aligns across 10 bases. Germline CDR1 MNHEY, CDR2 SVGAGI. V lost 2 bases and J lost 2; bases outside the gene matches: 0. The CDR3 extends over 14 amino acids. CDR3 coding DNA: TGTGCCAGCAGTTACGGGACTAGCGCCTACGAGCAGTACTTC. Its translation: CASSYGTSAYEQYF.

There are a few counts of this clonotype. This chain connects TRBV12-3 or TRBV12-4 to TRBJ2-7, with TRBD1 matching 9 bases. There are 12 residues in the CDR3. Trimming cost V 5 bases and J 9 bases; bases outside gene matches: 5. For the CDR3, the DNA is TGTGCCAGCAGTGCGGACAGGGGAGGGCAGTACTTC. Its protein product is CASSADRGGQYF.

The chain combines TRBV5-4 with TRBJ2-1; D may match TRBD1 or TRBD2 (5 bases each). V was trimmed by 4 bases and J by 7 bases, leaving 18 bases between them. Per germline, CDR1 SGHNT and CDR2 YYREEE (reference sequence). This CDR3 has 15 residues. The CDR3 DNA reads as TGTGCCAGCAGCGCACGAGGTGGTGGGGGAAATGAGCAGTTCTTC. Encoded protein: CASSARGGGGNEQFF.

In this sample, this clonotype turned up once. The chain joins TRBV20-1 to TRBJ2-7; a possible D gene is TRBD2 (6 bases). This CDR3 region has 12 residues. V was trimmed by 3 bases and J by 3 bases, leaving 9 bases between them. CDR1 and CDR2 from the germline V gene are DFQATT and SNEGSKA (reference sequence). The CDR3 bases are TGCAGTGCTAGTTCCGGGGGCTACGAGCAGTACTTC. Protein: CSASSGGYEQYF.

The chain couples TRBV6-6 to TRBJ1-4, with TRBD1 matching over 7 bases. Looked up from germline, CDR1 is MNHNY and CDR2 is SVGAGI (reference sequence). The CDR3 totals 12 residues. Losses at the gene ends were 6 bases for V and 13 bases for J; bases not matched to a gene: 8. For the CDR3, the DNA is TGTGCCAGCAGGAATCGGGACAGCCGACTGTTTTTT. It encodes CASRNRDSRLFF.

In DNA form, the CDR3 reads TGTGCCAGCAGTGCCGAGGCCACCGGGGAGCTGTTTTTT. The encoded protein is CASSAEATGELFF. The rearrangement links TRBV6-4 to TRBJ2-2; no clear D. V was pared by 4 bases and J by 4 bases, with 7 bases between. Germline V gene data show CDR1 as MRHNA and CDR2 as SNTAGT. The CDR3 spans 13 residues.

V is TRBV6-5 and J is TRBJ2-7; no reliable D call. The germline V gene encodes CDR1 MNHEY and CDR2 SVGAGI. V lost 6 bases and J 3 bases, leaving 15 bases between the germline ends. The CDR3 length is 14 residues. The CDR3: CASSYLRENYEQYF. The CDR3 coding sequence is TGTGCCAGCAGCTACCTTCGCGAAAACTACGAGCAGTACTTC.

This clonotype came up a few times. This chain uses TRBV30 with TRBJ1-2, with 9 bases matching TRBD1. Germline CDR1 is GTSNPN and CDR2 is SVGIG (reference sequence). V shed 2 bases, J shed 2 bases, and the junction held 9 bases outside the gene matches. The CDR3 contains 16 residues. For the CDR3, the DNA is TGTGCCTGGAGTTCAACCTTGGGACAGGGAAACTATGGCTACACCTTC. Its translation: CAWSSTLGQGNYGYTF.

Note on this clonotype: A much larger clone differs by one base, so this may be a read error. The rearrangement joins TRBV29-1 to TRBJ2-7; 8 positions agree with TRBD2. This CDR3 has 10 amino acids. Germline V gene lookup returns CDR1 SQVTM and CDR2 ANQGSEA. The V gene end was trimmed by 3 bases and the J gene end by 13 bases; junction bases not matched to a gene: 5. CDR3 residues: CSVEAGGRYF. The CDR3 bases are TGCAGCGTTGAGGCGGGAGGTCGCTACTTC.

The V gene is TRBV5-8, the J gene TRBJ2-1; D is tentatively TRBD1 or TRBD2 (5 bases each). The V gene's germline CDR1 is SGHTS and CDR2 YDEGEE. V lost 3 bases, J lost 5 bases, and 12 bases lay in between. The CDR3 runs to 14 residues. Here the CDR3 reads CASSWGSRDNEQFF. The CDR3 nucleotides read TGTGCCAGCAGCTGGGGGAGTAGGGACAATGAGCAGTTCTTC.

Written as DNA, the CDR3 is TGTGCCAGCAGTTTAGCGCGGACAGTAGGCGAAAAACTGTTTTTT. The encoded protein is CASSLARTVGEKLFF. The J gene is TRBJ1-4, the V gene TRBV12-3 or TRBV12-4, with D perhaps TRBD1 (6 bases). Deletions cut 0 bases from V and 8 bases from J, with 13 bases between. The CDR3 spans 15 residues.

This clonotype has a handful of counts. The chain couples TRBV5-6 to TRBJ1-2; D is undetermined. Germline assignment: CDR1 SGHDT and CDR2 YYEEEE. The CDR3 loop spans 13 amino acids. V lost 0 bases and J 2 bases, leaving 5 bases between the germline ends. The CDR3 here is CASSLGQNYGYTF. CDR3 sequence (DNA): TGTGCCAGCAGCTTGGGGCAGAACTATGGCTACACCTTC.

There are a few counts of this clonotype. V gene TRBV19 combines with J gene TRBJ1-5, with a tentative D call TRBD1 (5 bases). V was trimmed by 6 bases and J by 5 bases, leaving 20 bases between them. Germline CDR1 LNHDA, CDR2 SQIVND (reference sequence). This CDR3 is built from 16 residues. The CDR3 loop reads CASSTGTRGVYQPQHF. The CDR3 DNA is TGTGCCAGTAGCACGGGGACCCGGGGTGTATATCAGCCCCAGCATTTT.

This clonotype showed up just a few times. This chain joins TRBV11-1 and TRBJ2-7; 9 nucleotides match TRBD1. This CDR3 is 14 amino acids long. V lost 1 base and J lost 4; bases outside the gene matches: 2. Germline V gene sequence: CDR1 SGHAT, CDR2 FQDESV (reference sequence). CDR3 in amino acids: CASSLETGGYEQYF. The CDR3 DNA follows: TGTGCCAGCAGCTTAGAGACAGGGGGGTACGAGCAGTACTTC.

Regarding this clonotype: This may arise from a read error, as a much more abundant clone is one base away. The gene calls are TRBV19 and TRBJ2-3; D could derive from TRBD1 or TRBD2 (5 bases each). The V gene lost 11 bases and the J gene lost 2 bases, with 17 bases spanning the gap. CDR1 LNHDA and CDR2 SQIVND come from the germline V gene (reference sequence). The CDR3 extends over 14 amino acids. CDR3 sequence reads: CASWGSVLTDTQYF. In nucleotides, the CDR3 is TGTGCCTCCTGGGGGAGCGTCCTCACAGATACGCAGTATTTT.

Regarding this clonotype: Just one base apart from a much larger clone, this may be a read error. The rearrangement uses TRBV27 and TRBJ2-2; tentatively, D is TRBD2 (5 bases). The CDR3 runs 14 residues. The germline gives CDR1 MNHEY, CDR2 SMNVEV (reference sequence). Trimming took off 0 bases at V and 7 bases at J, with 9 bases between the two ends. Here the CDR3 reads CASSLSGDYGELFF. The CDR3 DNA sequence: TGTGCCAGCAGTTTATCGGGAGATTACGGGGAGCTGTTTTTT.

The chain links TRBV5-4 to TRBJ2-1, with a possible D match to TRBD2 (6 bases). The length of the CDR3 is 15 residues. Trimming cost V 0 bases and J 4 bases, with 11 bases left between them. Germline-derived CDR1 and CDR2 are SGHNT and YYREEE (reference sequence). CDR3 residues: CASSLVAEGYNEQFF. As DNA, the CDR3 is TGTGCCAGCAGCTTGGTAGCGGAGGGGTACAATGAGCAGTTCTTC.